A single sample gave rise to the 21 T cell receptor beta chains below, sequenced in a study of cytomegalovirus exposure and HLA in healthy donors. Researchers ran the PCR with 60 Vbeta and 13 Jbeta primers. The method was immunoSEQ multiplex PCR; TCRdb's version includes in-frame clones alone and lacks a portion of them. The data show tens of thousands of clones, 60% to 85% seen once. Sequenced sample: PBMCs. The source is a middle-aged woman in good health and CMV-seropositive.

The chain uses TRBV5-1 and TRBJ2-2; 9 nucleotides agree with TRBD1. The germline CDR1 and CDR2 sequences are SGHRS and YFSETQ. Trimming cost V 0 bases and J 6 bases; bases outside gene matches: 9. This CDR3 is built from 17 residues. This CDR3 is CASSLDIGTGFAGELFF. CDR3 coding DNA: TGCGCCAGCAGCTTGGATATCGGGACAGGGTTCGCCGGGGAGCTGTTTTTT.

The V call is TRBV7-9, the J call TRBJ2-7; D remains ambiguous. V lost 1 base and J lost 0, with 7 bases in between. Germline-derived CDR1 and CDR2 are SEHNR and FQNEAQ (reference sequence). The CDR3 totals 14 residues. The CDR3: CASSLGPSSYEQYF. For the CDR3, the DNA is TGTGCCAGCAGCTTAGGCCCCAGCTCCTACGAGCAGTACTTC.

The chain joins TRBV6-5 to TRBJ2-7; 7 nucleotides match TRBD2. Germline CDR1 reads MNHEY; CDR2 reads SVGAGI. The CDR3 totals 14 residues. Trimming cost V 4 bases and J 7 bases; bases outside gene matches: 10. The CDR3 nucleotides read TGTGCCAGCAGTTCAGGGAGGGTTTTGGGGGAGCAGTACTTC. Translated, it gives CASSSGRVLGEQYF.

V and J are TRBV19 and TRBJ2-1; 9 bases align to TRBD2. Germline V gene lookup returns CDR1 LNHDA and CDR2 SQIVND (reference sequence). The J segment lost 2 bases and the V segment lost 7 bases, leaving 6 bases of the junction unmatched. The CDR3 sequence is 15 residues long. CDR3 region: CASTRLADPYNEQFF. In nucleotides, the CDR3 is TGTGCCAGTACCAGACTAGCGGATCCCTACAATGAGCAGTTCTTC.

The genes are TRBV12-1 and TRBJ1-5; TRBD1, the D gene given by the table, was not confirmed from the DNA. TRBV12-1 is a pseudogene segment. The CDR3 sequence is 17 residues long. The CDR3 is CASSYARLQGSNQPQHF. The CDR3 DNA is TGTGCCAGCAGCTACGCGAGGTTGCAGGGTAGCAATCAGCCCCAGCATTTT.

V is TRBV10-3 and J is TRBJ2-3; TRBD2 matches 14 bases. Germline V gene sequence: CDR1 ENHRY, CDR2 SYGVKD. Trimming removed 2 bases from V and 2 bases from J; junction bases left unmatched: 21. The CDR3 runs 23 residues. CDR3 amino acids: CAISEPGLAGDNFKEYLTDTQYF. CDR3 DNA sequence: TGTGCCATCAGTGAGCCGGGACTAGCGGGAGACAATTTTAAAGAGTATCTCACAGATACGCAGTATTTT.

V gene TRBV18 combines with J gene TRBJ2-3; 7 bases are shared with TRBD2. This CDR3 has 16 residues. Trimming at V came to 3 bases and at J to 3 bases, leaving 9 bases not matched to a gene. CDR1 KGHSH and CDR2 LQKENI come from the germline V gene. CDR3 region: CASSPTGDYQTDTQYF. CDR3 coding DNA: TGTGCCAGCTCACCCACGGGGGACTACCAAACAGATACGCAGTATTTT.

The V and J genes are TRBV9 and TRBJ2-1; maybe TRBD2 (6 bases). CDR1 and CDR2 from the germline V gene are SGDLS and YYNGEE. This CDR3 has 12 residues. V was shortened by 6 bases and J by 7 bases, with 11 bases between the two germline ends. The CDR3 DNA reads TGTGCCAGCAAAGCGGGCGATAATGAGCAGTTCTTC. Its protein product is CASKAGDNEQFF.

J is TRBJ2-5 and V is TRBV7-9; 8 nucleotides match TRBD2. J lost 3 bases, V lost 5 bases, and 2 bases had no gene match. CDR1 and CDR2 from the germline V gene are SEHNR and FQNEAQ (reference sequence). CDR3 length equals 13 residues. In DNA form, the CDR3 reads TGTGCCAGCAGCCGGACTAGCAAAGAGACCCAGTACTTC. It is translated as CASSRTSKETQYF.

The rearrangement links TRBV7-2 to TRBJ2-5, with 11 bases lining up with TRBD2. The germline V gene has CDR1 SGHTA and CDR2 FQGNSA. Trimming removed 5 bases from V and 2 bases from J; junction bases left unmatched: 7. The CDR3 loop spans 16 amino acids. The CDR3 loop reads CASSERLAGGQETQYF. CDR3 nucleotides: TGTGCCAGCAGCGAAAGGCTAGCGGGAGGTCAAGAGACCCAGTACTTC.

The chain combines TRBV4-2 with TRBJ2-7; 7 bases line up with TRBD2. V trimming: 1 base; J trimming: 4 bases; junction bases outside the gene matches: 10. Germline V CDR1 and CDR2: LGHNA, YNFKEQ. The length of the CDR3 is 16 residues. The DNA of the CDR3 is TGTGCCAGCAGCCAAGCGGCCGGGACTACACGTTACGAGCAGTACTTC. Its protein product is CASSQAAGTTRYEQYF.

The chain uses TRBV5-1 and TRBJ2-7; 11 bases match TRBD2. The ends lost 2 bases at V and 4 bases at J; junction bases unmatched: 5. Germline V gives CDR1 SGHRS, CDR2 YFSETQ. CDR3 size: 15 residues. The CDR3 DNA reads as TGCGCCAGCAGCTTACTAGCGGGAGACCAATACGAGCAGTACTTC. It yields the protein CASSLLAGDQYEQYF.

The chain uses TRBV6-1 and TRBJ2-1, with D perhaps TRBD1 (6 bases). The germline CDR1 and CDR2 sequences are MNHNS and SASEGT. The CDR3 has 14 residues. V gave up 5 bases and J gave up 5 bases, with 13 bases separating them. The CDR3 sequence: CASSTLDRHNEQFF. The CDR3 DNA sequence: TGTGCCAGCAGTACACTGGACAGACACAATGAGCAGTTCTTC.

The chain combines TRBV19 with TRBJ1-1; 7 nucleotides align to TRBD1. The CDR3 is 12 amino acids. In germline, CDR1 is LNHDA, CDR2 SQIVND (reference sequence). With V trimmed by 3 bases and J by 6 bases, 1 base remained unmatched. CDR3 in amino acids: CASSMGTAEAFF. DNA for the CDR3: TGTGCCAGTAGTATGGGGACAGCTGAAGCTTTCTTT.

The CDR3 loop reads CASAGTGRFQETQYF. For the CDR3, the DNA is TGTGCCAGCGCCGGGACAGGTCGATTTCAGGAGACCCAGTACTTC. The rearrangement links TRBV6-1 to TRBJ2-5, with TRBD1 identical over 8 bases. V shed 8 bases and J 5 bases; nucleotides not matched to a gene: 13. CDR1 and CDR2 (germline): MNHNS, SASEGT. The CDR3 runs 15 residues.

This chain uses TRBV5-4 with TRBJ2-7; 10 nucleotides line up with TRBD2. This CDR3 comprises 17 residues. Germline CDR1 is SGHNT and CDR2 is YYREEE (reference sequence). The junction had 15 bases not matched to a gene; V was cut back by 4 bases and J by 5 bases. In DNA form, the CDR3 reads TGTGCCAGCAGCCCCGGGGGGGCTAGCGGGAGTTTTAACGAGCAGTACTTC. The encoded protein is CASSPGGASGSFNEQYF. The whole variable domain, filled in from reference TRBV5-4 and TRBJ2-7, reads ETGVTQSPTHLIKTRGQQVTLRCSSQSGHNTVSWYQQALGQGPQFIFQYYREEENGRGNFPPRFSGLQFPNYSSELNVNALELDDSALYLCASSPGGASGSFNEQYFGPGTRLTVT.

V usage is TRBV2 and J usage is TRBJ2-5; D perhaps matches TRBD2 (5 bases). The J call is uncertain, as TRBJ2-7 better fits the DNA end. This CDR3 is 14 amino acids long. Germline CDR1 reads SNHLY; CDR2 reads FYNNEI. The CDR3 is CASSELGNDYEQYF. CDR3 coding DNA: TGTGCCAGCAGTGAGCTCGGGAATGATTACGAGCAGTACTTC.

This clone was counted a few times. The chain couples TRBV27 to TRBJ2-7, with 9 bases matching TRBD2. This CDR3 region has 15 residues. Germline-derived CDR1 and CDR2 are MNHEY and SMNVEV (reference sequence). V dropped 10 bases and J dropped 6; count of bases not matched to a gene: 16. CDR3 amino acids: CATHSPGTSLREQYF. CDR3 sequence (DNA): TGTGCCACCCATTCTCCCGGGACTAGCCTTCGCGAGCAGTACTTC.

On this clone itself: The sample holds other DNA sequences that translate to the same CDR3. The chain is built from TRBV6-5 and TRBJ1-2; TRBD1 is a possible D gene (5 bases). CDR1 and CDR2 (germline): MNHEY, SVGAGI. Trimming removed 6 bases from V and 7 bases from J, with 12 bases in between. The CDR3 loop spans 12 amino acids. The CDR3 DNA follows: TGTGCCAGCAGGCAAGGGGCGGTTGGCTACACCTTC. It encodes CASRQGAVGYTF.

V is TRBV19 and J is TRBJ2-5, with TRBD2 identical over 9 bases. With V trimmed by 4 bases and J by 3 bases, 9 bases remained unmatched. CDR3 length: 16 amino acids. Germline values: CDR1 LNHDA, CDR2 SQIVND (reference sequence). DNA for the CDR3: TGTGCCAGTAGTACCGACGCTAGCGGGAATAAAGAGACCCAGTACTTC. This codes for CASSTDASGNKETQYF.

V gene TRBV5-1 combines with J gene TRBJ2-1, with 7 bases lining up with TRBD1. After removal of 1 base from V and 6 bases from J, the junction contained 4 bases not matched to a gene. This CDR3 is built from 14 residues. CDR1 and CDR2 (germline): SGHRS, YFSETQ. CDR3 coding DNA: TGCGCCAGCAGCTTGCAGACAGGGAGCAATGAGCAGTTCTTC. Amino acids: CASSLQTGSNEQFF.